The 10 T cell receptor beta chains in this list originate from one sample, sequenced in a study of molecular identifiers for immune sequencing clone quantification. In TCRdb, the PCR reads were re-called with MiXCR into one record per CDR3 protein. The table shows over 600,000 distinct CDR3 sequences, with around 20% occurring only once. Sequenced sample: naive CD8+ T cells from blood, with Jurkat cell RNA spiked in. Subset indicated: FACS-sorted CD8+CD4-CCR7+CD45RA+ naive T cells. These receptors originate from a human donor in good health. Some libraries in this study had Jurkat cell RNA spiked in.

This clonotype was counted at least ten times. Here the CDR3 DNA reads TGTGCCAGCAGCTTGGAGGTGGGCAGGGGGACTGAAGCTTTCTTT. This encodes CASSLEVGRGTEAFF. The V and J genes are TRBV5-8 and TRBJ1-1; 7 bases map to TRBD1. The CDR3 consists of 15 residues. Germline-derived CDR1 and CDR2 are SGHTS and YDEGEE. V trimming: 0 bases; J trimming: 5 bases; junction bases outside the gene matches: 7. Complete variable domain (other parts from reference TRBV5-8 and TRBJ1-1): EAGVTQSPTHLIKTRGQQATLRCSPISGHTSVYWYQQALGLGLQFLLWYDEGEERNRGNFPPRFSGRQFPNYSSELNVNALELEDSALYLCASSLEVGRGTEAFFGQGTRLTVV.

As to this clonotype: With a much larger clone just one base away, this may be a read error. The chain carries TRBV9 and TRBJ1-6; D gene unclear. There are 16 residues in the CDR3. Germline lookup yields CDR1 SGDLS and CDR2 YYNGEE. The CDR3 reads CASSVGDTGYNSPRHF. The CDR3 region has the DNA TGTGCCAGCAGCGTAGGCGACACTGGATATAATTCACCCCGCCACTTT.

This clonotype was counted at least ten times. The V gene is TRBV18, the J gene TRBJ1-1; D might be TRBD1 (6 bases). V lost 5 bases and J 6 bases, leaving 19 bases between the germline ends. Germline V gene data show CDR1 as KGHSH and CDR2 as LQKENI. The CDR3 loop spans 15 amino acids. CDR3 region: CASSSIGGRGAEAFF. In DNA, the CDR3 is TGTGCCAGCTCATCGATCGGGGGGCGAGGGGCTGAAGCTTTCTTT.

This clonotype was detected many times. J is TRBJ2-1 and V is TRBV11-2, with D possibly TRBD1 on 5 matching bases. Germline values: CDR1 SGHAT, CDR2 FQNNGV. This CDR3 is 14 amino acids long. V lost 3 bases and J lost 6, with 12 bases in between. The CDR3 region is CASSLWGVVNEQFF. CDR3 nucleotide sequence: TGTGCCAGCAGCTTGTGGGGCGTAGTCAATGAGCAGTTCTTC.

This clonotype was counted between two and nine times. One end of the junction varies from germline; a read error may be responsible. The chain is built from TRBV7-6 and TRBJ2-1; either TRBD1 or TRBD2 may fit D (5 bases each). The CDR3 runs 14 residues. CDR1 is SGHVS and CDR2 is FNYEAQ in the germline V gene. CDR3 in amino acids: CASSLGGAYNGQFF. The CDR3 nucleotides are TGTGCCAGCAGCTTAGGAGGGGCCTACAATGGGCAGTTCTTC.

This clonotype was counted ten times or more. This chain uses TRBV10-3 with TRBJ2-7; TRBD2 is a possible D gene (5 bases). Germline-derived CDR1 and CDR2 are ENHRY and SYGVKD. The length of the CDR3 is 13 residues. V was pared by 0 bases and J by 6 bases, with 9 bases between. In DNA, the CDR3 is TGTGCCATCAGTGAGTCGGTGAGGGCCGAGCAGTACTTC. It yields the protein CAISESVRAEQYF.

About this clonotype itself: Given a much more abundant clone one base away, this may be a read error. The chain is built from TRBV5-1 and TRBJ2-3, with D unresolved. The CDR3 covers 14 residues. Per the germline V gene, CDR1 is SGHRS and CDR2 is YFSETQ. The V end lost 7 bases, the J end lost 2 bases, and 14 bases lay between the germline ends. The CDR3, as DNA: TGCGCCAGCGGCGACGGTGGGCCCACAGATACGCAGTATTTT. Amino acid sequence: CASGDGGPTDTQYF.

With respect to this clonotype: At one end, the junction sequence differs from germline, possibly due to a read error. The chain carries TRBV4-1 and TRBJ2-2, with 9 bases fitting TRBD1. Looked up from germline, CDR1 is MGHRA and CDR2 is YSYEKL. The CDR3 totals 17 residues. The CDR3 loop is CASSQDWDRAGSGGLFF. The CDR3 DNA follows: TGCGCCAGCAGCCAAGATTGGGACAGGGCAGGGTCCGGGGGGCTGTTTTTT.

This clonotype was counted ten times or more. This chain links TRBV7-2 with TRBJ2-1; a possible D gene is TRBD2 (5 bases). V was trimmed by 5 bases and J by 2 bases, leaving 16 bases between them. The CDR3 has 16 residues. CDR1 is SGHTA and CDR2 is FQGNSA in the germline V gene. In DNA, the CDR3 is TGTGCCAGCAGCGGATGGACTGATTTCACCTACAATGAGCAGTTCTTC. Its protein product is CASSGWTDFTYNEQFF.

This clonotype was seen repeatedly, ten times or more. The rearrangement uses TRBV19 and TRBJ2-6, with D tentatively TRBD1 or TRBD2 (5 bases each). CDR3 length equals 14 residues. The germline CDR1 and CDR2 sequences are LNHDA and SQIVND (reference sequence). Between the trimmed V and J ends, which lost 4 bases and 2 bases, there was a span of 6 bases. The CDR3 sequence is CASSTGPGANVLTF. Here the CDR3 DNA reads TGTGCCAGTAGTACGGGACCTGGGGCCAACGTCCTGACTTTC.